A selection of T cell receptor beta chains follows, all from one sample in a study of T cell responses to AZD1222 COVID-19 vaccine. Generated by immunoSEQ multiplex PCR, the TCRdb table keeps only in-frame clones and is missing some. Here the sample spans about 140,000 clones, roughly 90% being singletons. The material was peripheral blood, obtained 28 days after the second AZD1222 dose. These receptors were taken from an adult who received the AZD1222 COVID-19 vaccine. Each CDR3 is given with its conserved first and last residue. Fields, in order: clone size, V gene, J gene, D gene, CDR3 DNA, CDR3 protein. D genes are given only for firm matches. Clone size is not always given. Where it is, it says once, few, many or a class for expanded clones.

.	TRBV9	TRBJ2-5	TRBD2	TGTGCCAGCAGCCCCAGGACGGGGGGGAACCAAGAGACCCAGTACTTC	CASSPRTGGNQETQYF
.	TRBV7-3	TRBJ2-7	TRBD1	TGTGCCAGCAGCAGGACAGGAGGTGAGTACGAGCAGTACTTC	CASSRTGGEYEQYF
.	TRBV9	TRBJ2-2	.	TGTGCCAGCAGCCCGCAGGAAGGGACGATAGGCGGGGAGCTGTTTTTT	CASSPQEGTIGGELFF
.	TRBV9	TRBJ2-1	.	TGTGCCAGCAGCGAGTTCGGGGGAGATGAGCAGTTCTTC	CASSEFGGDEQFF
.	TRBV10-3	TRBJ2-5	.	TGTGCCATCAGTGAGTCTGCAGGGAAAGAGACCCAGTACTTC	CAISESAGKETQYF
.	TRBV4-3	TRBJ1-6	.	TGCGCCAGCGGGTATTGGGGGGTGGATTCACCCCTCCACTTT	CASGYWGVDSPLHF
.	TRBV6-6	TRBJ2-6	.	TGTGCCAGCAGCCGACGCCCCTCTTCCACTGGGGCCAACGTCCTGACTTTC	CASSRRPSSTGANVLTF
.	TRBV5-4	TRBJ1-6	.	TGTGCCAGCAGCTTTGTAGGGTACAATTCACCCCTCCACTTT	CASSFVGYNSPLHF
.	TRBV7-9	TRBJ1-2	.	TGTGCCAGCAGCTTAATTTCCCCAAGTATTAACTATGGCTACACCTTC	CASSLISPSINYGYTF
.	TRBV6-6	TRBJ2-2	TRBD1	TGTGCCAGCACCAAACCGGGACAGTCGAACACCGGGGAGCTGTTTTTT	CASTKPGQSNTGELFF
.	TRBV18	TRBJ1-3	.	TGTGCCAGCTCACCGACATCTGGTGGATTCTCTGGAAACACCATATATTTT	CASSPTSGGFSGNTIYF
.	TRBV28	TRBJ2-2	.	TGTGCCAGCAAAGGGCCCGACACCGGGGAGCTGTTTTTT	CASKGPDTGELFF
.	TRBV29-1	TRBJ2-7	.	TGCAGCGTTGAAAGGGGGTACGAGCAGTACTTC	CSVERGYEQYF
.	TRBV19	TRBJ2-3	TRBD2	TGTGCCAGTAGTGTCCCCGCGGGGGGGGGAACAGATACGCAGTATTTT	CASSVPAGGGTDTQYF
.	TRBV18	TRBJ1-3	.	TGTGCCAGCTCACCACCGCCGGTTGGAAACACCATATATTTT	CASSPPPVGNTIYF
.	TRBV4-3	TRBJ1-6	TRBD1	TGCGCCAGCAGCCAAGTTAGGACAGGGCCTTCACCCCTCCACTTT	CASSQVRTGPSPLHF
.	TRBV3-1/TRBV3-2	TRBJ2-7	.	TGTGCCAGCAGCCTGGGCGGGCTCTCCTACGAGCAGTACTTC	CASSLGGLSYEQYF
.	TRBV7-9	TRBJ2-1	TRBD2	TGTGCCAGCAGCTACCGCCCTTACCTACTAGCGGGCGGTGAGCAGTTCTTC	CASSYRPYLLAGGEQFF
.	TRBV4-3	TRBJ2-6	.	TGCGCCAGCAGCCAAGGAAGCAGCCCCTCTGGGGCCAACGTCCTGACTTTC	CASSQGSSPSGANVLTF
.	TRBV6-5	TRBJ2-7	.	TGTGCCGCAATGGTGGGACTCAACTCCTACGAGCAGTACTTC	CAAMVGLNSYEQYF
.	TRBV20-1	TRBJ1-2	.	TGCAGTGCTAGAAGCGCGTATGGCTACACCTTC	CSARSAYGYTF
.	TRBV6-1	TRBJ1-1	TRBD1	TGTGCCAGCAGTGAAGGGCAGGGGGGTACTGAAGCTTTCTTT	CASSEGQGGTEAFF
.	TRBV9	TRBJ2-5	.	TGTGCCAGCAGCGTTGGGGGGCAGGGGATTTTGGAGACCCAGTACTTC	CASSVGGQGILETQYF
.	TRBV27	TRBJ1-2	TRBD1	TGTGCCAGCAGTCCTAGGACAGGCTTCTATGGCTACACCTTC	CASSPRTGFYGYTF
.	TRBV2	TRBJ2-5	.	TGTGCCAGCAGCTTCGCGGCAGGGTCGGTAGAGACCCAGTACTTC	CASSFAAGSVETQYF
.	TRBV27	TRBJ2-3	.	TGTGCCAGCACTACCTTATTGCGGATCGGCACAGATACGCAGTATTTT	CASTTLLRIGTDTQYF
.	TRBV2	TRBJ1-1	.	TGTGGCTCAGGAGCAAAGAACACTGAAGCTTTCTTT	CGSGAKNTEAFF
.	TRBV9	TRBJ2-5	.	TGTGCCAGCAGTCGTACCCAAGAGACCCAGTACTTC	CASSRTQETQYF
.	TRBV28	TRBJ2-7	.	TGTGCCAGCAGGACCCCCTCGGCAGAATCGGACGAGCAGTACTTC	CASRTPSAESDEQYF
.	TRBV7-2	TRBJ1-6	.	TGTGCCAGCAGCTTATCAGCCAAGAACAGGGCCCTTAATTCACCCCTCCACTTT	CASSLSAKNRALNSPLHF
.	TRBV5-4	TRBJ1-2	TRBD1	TGTGCCAGCAGCACAGGGGGCAGGGACTATGGCTACACCTTC	CASSTGGRDYGYTF
.	TRBV9	TRBJ2-2	.	TGTGCCAGCACCCCGAGGGGGCAGGGGGGAACCGGGGAGCTGTTTTTT	CASTPRGQGGTGELFF
.	TRBV9	TRBJ1-2	.	TGTGCCAGCAGCGTAGGAGTGGCGTCCCACTATGGCTACACCTTC	CASSVGVASHYGYTF
once	TRBV29-1	TRBJ1-1	TRBD1	TGCAGCGTACTCCCGCGTCAGGGGGACCTCTTTACGGGCACTGAAGCTTTCTTT	CSVLPRQGDLFTGTEAFF
.	TRBV7-2	TRBJ2-3	TRBD2	TGTGCCAGCAGCTTAGGAGGGACTAGCGGGAGATGGACAGATACGCAGTATTTT	CASSLGGTSGRWTDTQYF
.	TRBV7-2	TRBJ2-1	.	TGTGCCAGCAGCTTAGCCCCTTGGGCCAGGGCCGGCACCTACAATGAGCAGTTCTTC	CASSLAPWARAGTYNEQFF
.	TRBV7-3	TRBJ2-5	.	TGTGCCAGCAGCTTGAATAGCGGCCAAGAGACCCAGTACTTC	CASSLNSGQETQYF
few	TRBV4-1	TRBJ2-1	.	TGCGCCAGCAGCCAAGAGGCCGATTACAATGAGCAGTTCTTC	CASSQEADYNEQFF
.	TRBV7-3	TRBJ2-2	TRBD2	TGTGCCAGCAGCTTAATTCGTTTGGGGGAGGGGAACACCGGGGAGCTGTTTTTT	CASSLIRLGEGNTGELFF
few	TRBV7-8	TRBJ2-7	.	TGTGCCAGCAGGTCGAGTAGTTACGAGCAGTACTTC	CASRSSSYEQYF
.	TRBV7-2	TRBJ2-3	.	TGTGCCAGCAGCTTAGAGGGCACAGATACGCAGTATTTT	CASSLEGTDTQYF
.	TRBV6-5	TRBJ2-7	.	TGTGCCAGCAGTTACTCGAACAGCCTCCACGAGCAGTACTTC	CASSYSNSLHEQYF
.	TRBV3-1/TRBV3-2	TRBJ1-2	.	TGTGCCAGCAGCCAAGACCGCCGGGGGGATGGGGATGGCTACACCTTC	CASSQDRRGDGDGYTF
once	TRBV6-5	TRBJ2-7	TRBD2	TGTGCCAGCAAGGCTAGCGGGCCAGCCTACGAGCAGTACTTC	CASKASGPAYEQYF
.	TRBV5-4	TRBJ2-2	.	TGTGCCAGCAGCTTTGACGTCCCCGGGGAGCTGTTTTTT	CASSFDVPGELFF
.	TRBV11-1	TRBJ1-4	TRBD1	TGTGCCAGCAGCTTAGGAGACAGGGCTCCGGTGTTTTTT	CASSLGDRAPVFF
.	TRBV28	TRBJ1-1	.	TGTGCCAGCAGTGACCTGAGCAGGCACTTTGAAGCTTTCTTT	CASSDLSRHFEAFF
.	TRBV11-1	TRBJ1-6	TRBD1	TGTGCCAGCAGCAGGACAGGAGTTTCACCCCTCCACTTT	CASSRTGVSPLHF
once	TRBV6-5	TRBJ2-7	TRBD1	TGTGCCAGCAGTTACTCGATCCAGGGGGCTTCCTACGAGCAGTACTTC	CASSYSIQGASYEQYF
few	TRBV6-5	TRBJ2-2	.	TGTGCCAGCAGTTACTCCGCCGAGAACACCGGGGAGCTGTTTTTT	CASSYSAENTGELFF
.	TRBV5-1	TRBJ2-1	TRBD2	TGCGCCAGCTGCTTGGATACTCGCGGGGGCGGGGGGGAGCAGTTCTTC	CASCLDTRGGGGEQFF
.	TRBV27	TRBJ2-5	.	TGTGCCAGCAGTTTATTGTCGACCGAACAAGAGACCCAGTACTTC	CASSLLSTEQETQYF
.	TRBV7-9	TRBJ1-2	TRBD1	TGTGCCAGCAGCGTCGGGACAGGGTCTAACTATGGCTACACCTTC	CASSVGTGSNYGYTF
.	TRBV2	TRBJ2-7	.	TGTGCCAGCAGAATAGAAGGAGACTACGAGCAGTACTTC	CASRIEGDYEQYF
.	TRBV6-2/TRBV6-3	TRBJ2-5	TRBD2	TGTGCCAGCAGTTACTCGCCATTTAGCGGGAGCGTGCAGGAGACCCAGTACTTC	CASSYSPFSGSVQETQYF
.	TRBV19	TRBJ1-1	TRBD1	TGTGCCAGTAGTACGCCGGGACAGCCAGGGAGCTCTGGAGCTTTCTTT	CASSTPGQPGSSGAFF
.	TRBV4-3	TRBJ1-2	TRBD1	TGCGCCAGCAGCCTAACGGGACAGCTCTATGGCTACACCTTC	CASSLTGQLYGYTF